This T cell receptor beta chain was found in a study of identical twins. Study findings and constraints: Weaker excess twin sharing was observed in beta out-of-frame sequences. Insertion counts were lower in abundant cord blood beta clonotypes, a trend that memory repertoires did not show.

MiXCR, applied by TCRdb to the 5' RACE reads, yields one record per CDR3 protein. Counted here are around 480,000 distinct CDR3 sequences, around 14% occurring once; the ten biggest clones make up 0.4% to 0.55%. Concerning this clonotype: Its antigen is undetermined.

Trimming took 4 bases from V and 4 from J, leaving 16 bases between them. CDR1 and CDR2 from the germline V gene are SQVTM and ANQGSEA. This CDR3 is 14 amino acids long. These data were also reused for a study on yellow fever vaccine responses in identical twins.

J is TRBJ2-5 and V is TRBV29-1; D is possibly TRBD1 (5 bases). The receptor was isolated from a woman aged 18-35 years in good health. The source material was CD4+ T cells sorted from blood. The CDR3 protein is CSVVWGLITETQYF. CDR3 DNA: TGCAGCGTTGTCTGGGGCCTGATTACAGAGACCCAGTACTTC.